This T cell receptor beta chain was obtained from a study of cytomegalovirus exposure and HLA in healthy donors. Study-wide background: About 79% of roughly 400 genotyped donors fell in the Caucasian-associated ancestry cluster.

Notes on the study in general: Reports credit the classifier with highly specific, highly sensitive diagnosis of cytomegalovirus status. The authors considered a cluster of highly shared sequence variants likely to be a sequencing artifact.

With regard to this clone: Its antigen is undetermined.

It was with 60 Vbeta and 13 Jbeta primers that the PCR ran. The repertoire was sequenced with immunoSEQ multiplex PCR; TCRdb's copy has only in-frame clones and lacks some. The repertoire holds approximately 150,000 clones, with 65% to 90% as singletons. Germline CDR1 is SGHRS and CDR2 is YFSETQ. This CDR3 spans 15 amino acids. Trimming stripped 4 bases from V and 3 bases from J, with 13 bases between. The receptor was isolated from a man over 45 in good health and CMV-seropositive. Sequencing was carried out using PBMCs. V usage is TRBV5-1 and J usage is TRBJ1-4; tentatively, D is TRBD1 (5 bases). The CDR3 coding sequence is TGCGCCAGCAGCCTTGCGGGGGAAGCTAATGAAAAACTGTTTTTT. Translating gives CASSLAGEANEKLFF.